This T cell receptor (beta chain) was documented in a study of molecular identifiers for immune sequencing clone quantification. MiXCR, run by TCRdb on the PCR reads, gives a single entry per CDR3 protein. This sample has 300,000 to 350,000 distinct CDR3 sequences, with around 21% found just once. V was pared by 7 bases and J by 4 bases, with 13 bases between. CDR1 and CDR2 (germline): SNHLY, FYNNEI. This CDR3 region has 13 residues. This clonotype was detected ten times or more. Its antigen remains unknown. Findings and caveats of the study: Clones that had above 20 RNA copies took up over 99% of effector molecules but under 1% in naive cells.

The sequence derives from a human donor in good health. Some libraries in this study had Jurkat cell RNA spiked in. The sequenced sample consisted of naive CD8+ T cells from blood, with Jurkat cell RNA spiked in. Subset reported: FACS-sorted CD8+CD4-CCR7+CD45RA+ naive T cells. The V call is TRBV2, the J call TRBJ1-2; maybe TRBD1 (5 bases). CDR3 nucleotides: TGTGCCAGCAACGCTGAAGGGGTCTATGGCTACACCTTC. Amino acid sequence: CASNAEGVYGYTF.